This section outlines one TCR beta chain sequence together with its context. The antigen is unknown. A read error may be the cause here, since a much bigger clone is one base away. This sample is part of a study of blood T cells in healthy people across ages. The overall study: The capture of about one barcoded beta molecule per two T cells was achieved by template switching.

Using a J-beta primer mix together with a sample-barcoded 5' primer, a second PCR was run for roughly 6 to 11 cycles. TCRdb independently ran MiXCR on the 5' RACE reads; one entry per CDR3 protein. The repertoire holds just under 900,000 distinct CDR3 sequences, with less than 35% as singletons. Findings and caveats of the study: Getting older went along with TCR beta diversity per million T cells dropping roughly linearly.

The CDR3 contains 14 residues. The V gene lost 1 base and the J gene lost 2 bases, with 8 bases spanning the gap. Germline CDR1 is SGHTA and CDR2 is FQGNSA. In terms of origin and age, donors were healthy Caucasian individuals from Russia aged about 6 to 100. The V call is TRBV7-2, the J call TRBJ1-1; D is ambiguous. The source of this sequence is an elderly woman in good health. Input material: blood. The CDR3 is CASSLDMGNTEAFF. The CDR3 nucleotides are TGTGCCAGCAGCTTAGATATGGGTAACACTGAAGCTTTCTTT.